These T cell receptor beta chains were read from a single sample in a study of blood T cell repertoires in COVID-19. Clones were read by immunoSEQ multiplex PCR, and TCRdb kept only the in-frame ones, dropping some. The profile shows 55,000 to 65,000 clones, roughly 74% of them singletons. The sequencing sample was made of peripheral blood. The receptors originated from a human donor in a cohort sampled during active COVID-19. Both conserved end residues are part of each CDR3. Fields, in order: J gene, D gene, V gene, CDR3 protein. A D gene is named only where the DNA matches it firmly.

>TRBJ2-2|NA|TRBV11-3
CASSLGQSTGELFF
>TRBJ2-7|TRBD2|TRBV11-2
CASSSVASGRLEQYF
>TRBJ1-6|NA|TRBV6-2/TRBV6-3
CASSQRLRVLGNSPLHF
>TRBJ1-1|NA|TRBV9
CASSWGDSNTEAFF
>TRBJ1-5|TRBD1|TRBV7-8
CASSPYPGQAVAQHF
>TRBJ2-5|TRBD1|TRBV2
CASRMGQQETQYF
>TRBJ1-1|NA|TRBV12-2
CASRPITDLEVRTTEAFF
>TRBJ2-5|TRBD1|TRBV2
CASSEAGQGFVETQYF
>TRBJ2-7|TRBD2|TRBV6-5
CASSRGGLEQYF
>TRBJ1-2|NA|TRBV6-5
CASSSPGSLGYTF
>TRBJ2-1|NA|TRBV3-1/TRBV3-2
CASSPWRETSYNEQFF
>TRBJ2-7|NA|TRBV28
CATAGVLLEQYF
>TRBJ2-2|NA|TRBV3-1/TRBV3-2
CASSPGHITGELFF
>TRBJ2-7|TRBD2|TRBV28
CASTLAGLAGSYEQYF
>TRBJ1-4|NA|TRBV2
CASRGLFPEKLFF
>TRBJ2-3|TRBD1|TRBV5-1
CASSLGTGGADTQYF
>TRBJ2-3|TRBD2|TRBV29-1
CSDQTSGRADTQYF
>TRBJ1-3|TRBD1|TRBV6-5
CASSSWDRAGNTIYF
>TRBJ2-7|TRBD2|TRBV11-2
CASSLGTSGYEQYF
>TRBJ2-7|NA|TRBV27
CASSLAASYEQYF
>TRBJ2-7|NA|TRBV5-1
CASSPLGSSYEQYF
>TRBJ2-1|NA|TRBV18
CASSPVVDSINEQFF
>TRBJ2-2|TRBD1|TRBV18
CASSPQRQGATDTGELFF
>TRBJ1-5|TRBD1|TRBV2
CASSEGQGGNPPQHF
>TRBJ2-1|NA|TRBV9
CASSVGLADEQFF
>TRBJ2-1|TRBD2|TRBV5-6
CASSPLAGEQFF
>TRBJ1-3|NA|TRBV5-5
CASSRSTSSGNTIYF
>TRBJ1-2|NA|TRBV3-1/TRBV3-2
CASSQDTAGRYGYTF
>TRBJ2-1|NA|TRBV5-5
CASSLAFGNEQFF
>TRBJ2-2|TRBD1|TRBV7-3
CASSLMGQVGTGELFF
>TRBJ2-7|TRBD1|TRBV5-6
CASSSGTDLYEQYF
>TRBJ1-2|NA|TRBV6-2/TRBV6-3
CASSYLLGRTGRGYTF
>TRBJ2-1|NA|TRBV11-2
CASSPIRGNNEQFF
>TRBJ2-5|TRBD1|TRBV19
CASSSGTGGLETQYF
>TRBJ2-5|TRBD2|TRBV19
CASSIGTSGGQETQYF
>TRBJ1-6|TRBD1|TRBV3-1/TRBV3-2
CASSPTGGRGSPLHF
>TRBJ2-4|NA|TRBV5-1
CASSTGFTGGDIQYF
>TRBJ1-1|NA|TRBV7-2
CASSLESRVAFF
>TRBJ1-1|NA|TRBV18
CASSEMTVTEAFF
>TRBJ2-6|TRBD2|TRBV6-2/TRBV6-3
CASSRLASSGANVLTF
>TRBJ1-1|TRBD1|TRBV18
CASSPGQGNTEAFF
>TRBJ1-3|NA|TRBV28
CASSLWAGSGNTIYF
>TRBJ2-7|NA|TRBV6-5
CASSYGRAPTYEQYF
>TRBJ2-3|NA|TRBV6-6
CASSPRADTQYF
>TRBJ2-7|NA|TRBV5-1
CASSLEADKQYF
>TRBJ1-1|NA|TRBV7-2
CASSLGQVNTEAFF
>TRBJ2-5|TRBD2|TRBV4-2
CASSQASGGVETQYF
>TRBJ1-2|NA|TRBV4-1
CASSQDRGSYGYTF
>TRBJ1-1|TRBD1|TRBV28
CASSLLPTGGRTEAFF